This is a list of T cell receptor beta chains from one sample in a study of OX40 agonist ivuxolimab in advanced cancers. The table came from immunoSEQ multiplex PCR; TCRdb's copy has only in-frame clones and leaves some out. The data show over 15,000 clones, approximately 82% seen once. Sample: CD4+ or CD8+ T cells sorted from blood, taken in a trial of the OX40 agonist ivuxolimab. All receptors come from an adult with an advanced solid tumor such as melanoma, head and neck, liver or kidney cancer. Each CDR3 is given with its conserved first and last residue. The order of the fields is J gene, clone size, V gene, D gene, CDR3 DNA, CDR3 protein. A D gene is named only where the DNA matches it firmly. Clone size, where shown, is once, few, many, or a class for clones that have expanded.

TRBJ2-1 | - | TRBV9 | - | TGTGCCAGCAGCGGAGCGGGTGCTTCCTACAATGAGCAGTTCTTC | CASSGAGASYNEQFF
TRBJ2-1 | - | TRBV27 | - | TGTGCCAGCAGTTACAGAGTCAATGAGCAGTTCTTC | CASSYRVNEQFF
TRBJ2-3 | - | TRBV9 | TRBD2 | TGTGCCAGCGGACCTAGCGGGAGGGCAGATACGCAGTATTTT | CASGPSGRADTQYF
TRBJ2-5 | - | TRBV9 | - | TGTGCCAGCAGCGTAGAACAGGGAGGGCGAGAGACCCAGTACTTC | CASSVEQGGRETQYF
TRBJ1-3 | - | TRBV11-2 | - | TGTGCCAGCAGTCCACCAACCCCAATCTCTGGAAACACCATATATTTT | CASSPPTPISGNTIYF
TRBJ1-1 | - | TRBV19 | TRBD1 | TGTGCCAGTAGGACGGGACAGGGGGCTAACACTGAAGCTTTCTTT | CASRTGQGANTEAFF
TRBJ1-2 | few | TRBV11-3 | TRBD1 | TGTGCCAGCAGCTTAGAAGACAGGGATGGCTACACCTTC | CASSLEDRDGYTF
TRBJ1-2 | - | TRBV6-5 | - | TGTGCCAGCCGGGACGGCAACTATGGCTACACCTTC | CASRDGNYGYTF
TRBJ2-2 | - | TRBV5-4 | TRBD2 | TGTGCCAGCAGCTTGTCGGGAGGCGGGGAGCTGTTTTTT | CASSLSGGGELFF
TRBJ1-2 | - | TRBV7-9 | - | TGTGCCAGCAGCCCCGGGACTACAGTCGGCTATGGCTACACCTTC | CASSPGTTVGYGYTF
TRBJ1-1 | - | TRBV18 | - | TGTGCCAGCTCACCTCCAGGGGTGAACACTGAAGCTTTCTTT | CASSPPGVNTEAFF